The sequence of this T cell receptor beta chain was determined in a study of identical twins. Remarks on this clonotype: Its specificity is unknown.

Whole-study findings and limits: Shared out-of-frame alpha sequences (those common to twins) showed excess low generation probability. Fewer insertions were carried by abundant cord blood beta clonotypes, but none was seen in memory repertoires.

cDNA molecules carried unique molecular identifiers, and template switching added a universal primer site. TCRdb processed the 5' RACE reads anew with MiXCR; each CDR3 protein has one entry. The top ten clones hold approximately 10% of a sample with some 260,000 distinct CDR3 sequences, more than 13% of them seen once. The V end lost 4 bases, the J end lost 7 bases, and 13 bases lay between the germline ends. The CDR3 extends over 12 amino acids. Germline V gene sequence: CDR1 DFQATT, CDR2 SNEGSKA (reference sequence). The chain is built from TRBV20-1 and TRBJ2-5, with D possibly matching TRBD1 (5 bases). This receptor was obtained from a woman aged 18 to 35 in good health. Sequences were obtained from memory (CD45RO+) T cells sorted from blood. The CDR3 region has the DNA TGCAGTGCTACCAGGGTAGAAGGGACCCAGTACTTC. As protein: CSATRVEGTQYF.